What follows describes a single TCR beta chain. Diagnostic criteria for definite or probable disease, in their recently defined form, were met by the patients with Susac syndrome. Through negative isolation, CD4+ and CD8+ T cells were obtained, while TEMRA cells were enriched using FACS. This CDR3 region has 11 residues. Germline values: CDR1 LGHNT, CDR2 FRNRAP. Trimming stripped 3 bases from V and 9 bases from J, with 6 bases between. The data stem from a study of CD8 T cells in Susac syndrome. cDNA came from roughly 0.5 to 1 ug RNA primed by random hexamers. TCRdb re-called the immunoSEQ multiplex PCR reads through MiXCR, storing one row per CDR3 protein. The sample holds 50,000 to 55,000 distinct CDR3 sequences, about 95% seen once.

Source material: CD8+ T cells from PBMCs. The chain has TRBV12-5 and TRBJ1-5, with D unresolved. This clonotype was sampled from a human donor with Susac syndrome. DNA for the CDR3: TGTGCTAGTGGTTTATCCTGGCCCCAGCATTTT. Translation gives CASGLSWPQHF.